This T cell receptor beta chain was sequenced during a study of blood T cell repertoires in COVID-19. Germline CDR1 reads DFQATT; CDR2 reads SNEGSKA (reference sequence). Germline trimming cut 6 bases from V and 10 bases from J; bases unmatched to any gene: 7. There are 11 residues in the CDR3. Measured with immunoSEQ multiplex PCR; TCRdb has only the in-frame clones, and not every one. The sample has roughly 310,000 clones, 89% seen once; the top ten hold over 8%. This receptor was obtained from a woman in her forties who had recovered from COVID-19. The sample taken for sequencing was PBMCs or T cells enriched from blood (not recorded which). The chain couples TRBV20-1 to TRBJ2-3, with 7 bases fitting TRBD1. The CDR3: CSAETGKAQYF. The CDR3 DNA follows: TGCAGTGCAGAGACAGGGAAAGCGCAGTATTTT.